Below, 19 T cell receptor beta chains from the same sample are listed, as sequenced in a study of blood T cell repertoires in COVID-19. Only in-frame clones appear in the TCRdb table, and some are missing; sequencing was by immunoSEQ multiplex PCR. The profile shows 250,000 to 300,000 clones, about 88% of them singletons. Material: peripheral blood. Receptors were obtained from a middle-aged woman who had recovered from COVID-19.

The V gene is TRBV5-1, the J gene TRBJ2-4; 10 bases are a match to TRBD1. The ends lost 5 bases at V and 7 bases at J; junction bases unmatched: 0. This CDR3 region has 12 residues. Germline-derived CDR1 and CDR2 are SGHRS and YFSETQ. CDR3 residues: CASRDRGNIQYF. In DNA, the CDR3 is TGCGCCAGCAGGGACAGGGGGAACATTCAGTACTTC.

V and J are TRBV18 and TRBJ2-5; the D is unclear. V was pared by 4 bases and J by 5 bases, with 11 bases between. The germline V gene encodes CDR1 KGHSH and CDR2 LQKENI. The CDR3 loop spans 13 amino acids. The CDR3: CASSRNSRETQYF. CDR3 coding DNA: TGTGCCAGCTCACGGAATTCTAGGGAGACCCAGTACTTC.

This chain connects TRBV3-1 (or the pseudogene TRBV3-2) to TRBJ2-3; 8 positions agree with TRBD2. The V gene end was trimmed by 3 bases and the J gene end by 4 bases; junction bases not matched to a gene: 12. Germline values: CDR1 LGHDT, CDR2 YNNKEL (reference sequence). The CDR3 extends over 17 amino acids. The CDR3 region has the DNA TGTGCCAGCAGCCAGAAGATAGCGGGGACTCCCCCAGATACGCAGTATTTT. Translating gives CASSQKIAGTPPDTQYF.

This chain links TRBV6-2 or TRBV6-3 with TRBJ2-3; 7 nucleotides align to TRBD1. The CDR3 loop spans 16 amino acids. Germline V gene data show CDR1 as MNHEY and CDR2 as SVGEGT. The trim removed 7 bases at V and 0 bases at J, leaving 10 bases unmatched. In DNA, the CDR3 is TGTGCCAGCATCCCTACAAGGGGGCCCAGCACAGATACGCAGTATTTT. It codes for CASIPTRGPSTDTQYF.

The V call is TRBV9, the J call TRBJ1-1; 9 nucleotides agree with TRBD1. V was clipped by 3 bases and J by 3 bases; unmatched bases: 3. The germline V gene encodes CDR1 SGDLS and CDR2 YYNGEE. CDR3 size: 14 residues. CDR3 sequence (DNA): TGTGCCAGCAGCGACCGGACAGGGGACACTGAAGCTTTCTTT. Its protein product is CASSDRTGDTEAFF.

This rearrangement joins TRBV10-3 to TRBJ2-7; 9 bases are shared with TRBD1. Per germline, CDR1 ENHRY and CDR2 SYGVKD. The V segment lost 8 bases and the J segment 5 bases; nucleotides outside the gene matches: 10. CDR3 length: 14 residues. CDR3 coding DNA: TGTGCCATCGGGTGGGGGGACAGGGCCGACGAGCAGTACTTC. It specifies CAIGWGDRADEQYF.

The CDR3 DNA reads as TGTGCCAGCCGACTAGCGGGAGCCTACGAGCAGTACTTC. The encoded protein is CASRLAGAYEQYF. The rearrangement links TRBV11-2 to TRBJ2-7, with 12 positions matching TRBD2. The V gene's germline CDR1 is SGHAT and CDR2 FQNNGV. With V trimmed by 8 bases and J by 2 bases, 1 base remained unmatched. The CDR3 loop spans 13 amino acids.

The chain recombines TRBV27 with TRBJ1-1, with D possibly TRBD1 on 5 matching bases. This CDR3 has 19 residues. Germline CDR1 is MNHEY and CDR2 is SMNVEV (reference sequence). The V and J ends lost 4 bases and 0 bases respectively, with 24 bases between them. The CDR3 DNA sequence: TGTGCCAGCAGTTGGGCCGCAACCGGACCGACAGAAATGAACACTGAAGCTTTCTTT. Translation: CASSWAATGPTEMNTEAFF.

The chain carries TRBV7-2 and TRBJ2-2; D gene unclear. Germline CDR1 reads SGHTA; CDR2 reads FQGNSA. Trimming left V 6 bases short and J 4 bases short, with 12 bases between. The CDR3 has 14 amino acids. The CDR3 bases are TGTGCCAGCAGTCGCGGCCTGCGCACCGGGGAGCTGTTTTTT. This gives the protein CASSRGLRTGELFF.

This chain links TRBV11-2 with TRBJ1-2; the D is unclear. This CDR3 comprises 16 residues. V was cut by 1 base and J by 3 bases, with 15 bases left in between. Per the germline V gene, CDR1 is SGHAT and CDR2 is FQNNGV. In DNA, the CDR3 is TGTGCCAGCAGCTTAGGGCGGGGAGGGATTCACTATGGCTACACCTTC. It is translated as CASSLGRGGIHYGYTF.

The chain is built from TRBV6-5 and TRBJ1-2; D perhaps matches TRBD1 (5 bases). With 0 bases removed from V and 5 bases from J, the gap between germline ends came to 10 bases. Germline CDR1 MNHEY, CDR2 SVGAGI. This CDR3 is 14 amino acids long. This chain's CDR3 is CASSYSTGVYGYTF. CDR3 DNA sequence: TGTGCCAGCAGTTACTCGACGGGGGTGTATGGCTACACCTTC.

This clone appeared a single time. The chain combines TRBV7-2 with TRBJ1-6; TRBD1 matches at 11 bases. Trimming at V came to 1 base and at J to 10 bases, leaving 3 bases not matched to a gene. The CDR3 extends over 15 amino acids. Germline V gene data show CDR1 as SGHTA and CDR2 as FQGNSA. CDR3 nucleotide sequence: TGTGCCAGCAGCTTAGAGGGGACAGGGGGATCACCCCTCCACTTT. The encoded protein is CASSLEGTGGSPLHF. The variable domain in full, with the rest retrieved from reference TRBV7-2 and TRBJ1-6, is GAGVSQSPSNKVTEKGKDVELRCDPISGHTALYWYRQSLGQGLEFLIYFQGNSAPDKSGLPSDRFSAERTGGSVSTLTIQRTQQEDSAVYLCASSLEGTGGSPLHFGNGTRLTVT.

V is TRBV6-6 and J is TRBJ2-3; tentatively, D is TRBD1 (5 bases). The CDR3 has 15 residues. Germline V gives CDR1 MNHNY, CDR2 SVGAGI (reference sequence). Trimming shortened V by 6 bases and J by 3 bases, and 16 bases separated the two germline ends. As DNA, the CDR3 is TGTGCCAGCAGCCTCGGGCCGACAGATACAGATACGCAGTATTTT. As protein: CASSLGPTDTDTQYF.

This chain uses TRBV28 with TRBJ2-3, with unresolved D. The CDR3 has 13 amino acids. V lost 3 bases to trimming and J lost 0 bases, with 4 bases between them. The germline CDR1 and CDR2 sequences are MDHEN and SYDVKM. CDR3 in DNA: TGTGCCAGCAGTTTCGGTAGCACAGATACGCAGTATTTT. Translated: CASSFGSTDTQYF.

The chain uses TRBV5-8 and TRBJ1-1, with 12 bases matching TRBD1. The CDR3 length is 16 residues. The junction had 8 bases not matched to a gene; V was cut back by 1 base and J by 7 bases. Germline-derived CDR1 and CDR2 are SGHTS and YDEGEE. CDR3 DNA: TGTGCCAGCAGCTTGCGTGCGGGACAGGGGGCTTTTGAAGCTTTCTTT. Protein: CASSLRAGQGAFEAFF.

The chain uses TRBV5-1 and TRBJ1-1, with 8 bases identical to TRBD1. The CDR3 extends over 17 amino acids. Germline V lookup: CDR1 SGHRS, CDR2 YFSETQ. V gave up 4 bases and J gave up 4 bases; unmatched junction bases: 15. For the CDR3, the DNA is TGCGCCAGCAGCCAGGGGCCAGGGGGCGATGGGGGCACTGAAGCTTTCTTT. Encoded protein: CASSQGPGGDGGTEAFF.

The V gene is TRBV4-2, the J gene TRBJ1-1; tentatively, D is TRBD1 (6 bases). The V end was cut by 0 bases, the J end by 5 bases, with 13 bases between. Germline V gene lookup returns CDR1 LGHNA and CDR2 YNFKEQ. The CDR3 has 15 amino acids. CDR3 coding DNA: TGTGCCAGCAGCCAAGATTGGGGGGGGGCAACTGAAGCTTTCTTT. This gives the protein CASSQDWGGATEAFF.

The genes are TRBV18 and TRBJ2-7; 14 nucleotides align to TRBD2. The V gene end was trimmed by 3 bases and the J gene end by 0 bases; junction bases not matched to a gene: 4. The CDR3 spans 17 residues. Per the germline V gene, CDR1 is KGHSH and CDR2 is LQKENI. The CDR3 sequence: CASSPGTSGSTSYEQYF. The DNA for the CDR3 is TGTGCCAGCTCACCTGGGACTAGCGGGAGTACCTCCTACGAGCAGTACTTC.

This clone was counted a single time. The chain joins TRBV10-3 to TRBJ1-2; 9 bases align to TRBD1. The junction had 14 bases not matched to a gene; V was cut back by 7 bases and J by 5 bases. Per germline, CDR1 ENHRY and CDR2 SYGVKD. This CDR3 comprises 16 residues. The CDR3 is CAINPGTGIEGYGYTF. CDR3 bases: TGTGCCATCAATCCCGGGACAGGGATCGAAGGGTATGGCTACACCTTC.